This entry lists 15 T cell receptor beta chains sequenced from one sample in a study of cytomegalovirus exposure and HLA in healthy donors. Primers: 60 Vbeta forward and 13 Jbeta reverse. TCRdb's copy holds only in-frame clones and misses some; the assay was immunoSEQ multiplex PCR. The repertoire consists of 150,000 to 200,000 clones, with about four fifths occurring once and the leading ten covering approximately 2.6%. Sequences were obtained from PBMCs. Every receptor here comes from a female donor in good health and CMV-seronegative.

V gene TRBV9 combines with J gene TRBJ1-1; D perhaps matches TRBD1 (5 bases). CDR1 SGDLS and CDR2 YYNGEE come from the germline V gene. V was cut by 0 bases and J by 0 bases, with 9 bases left in between. The CDR3 runs 15 residues. Here the CDR3 reads CASSVVRGVNTEAFF. The CDR3 bases are TGTGCCAGCAGCGTAGTACGGGGGGTGAACACTGAAGCTTTCTTT.

The chain links TRBV5-5 to TRBJ2-1, with 13 bases fitting TRBD2. The germline V gene encodes CDR1 SGHKS and CDR2 YYEKEE (reference sequence). Trimming removed 4 bases from V and 4 bases from J; junction bases left unmatched: 2. The CDR3 is 15 amino acids. DNA for the CDR3: TGTGCCAGCAGCCGACTAGCGGGGGGTTACAATGAGCAGTTCTTC. Its translation: CASSRLAGGYNEQFF.

This chain uses TRBV7-3 with TRBJ2-1, with 9 bases lining up with TRBD2. Per germline, CDR1 SGHTA and CDR2 FQGTGA. The CDR3 has 18 residues. Trimming took 2 bases from V and 6 from J; bases not matched to a gene: 14. CDR3 nucleotides: TGTGCCAGCAGCTTAGGGCTAGCGGGGAGCACCCGGGCCAATGAGCAGTTCTTC. Encoded protein: CASSLGLAGSTRANEQFF.

V is TRBV5-1 and J is TRBJ1-3; TRBD1 matches 9 bases. Germline V CDR1 and CDR2: SGHRS, YFSETQ. Trimming took 4 bases from V and 4 from J; bases not matched to a gene: 6. The CDR3 runs to 15 residues. The CDR3 sequence: CASSPRTGAGNTIYF. In DNA, the CDR3 is TGCGCCAGCAGCCCCCGGACAGGGGCGGGAAACACCATATATTTT.

J is TRBJ1-5 and V is TRBV27; 10 bases line up with TRBD1. Germline V gene data show CDR1 as MNHEY and CDR2 as SMNVEV (reference sequence). Trimming cost V 1 base and J 1 base; bases outside gene matches: 13. This CDR3 has 20 residues. DNA of the CDR3: TGTGCCAGCAGTTTATATCAGCGGGACAGGGGATTTTGGAGCAATCAGCCCCAGCATTTT. Amino acid sequence: CASSLYQRDRGFWSNQPQHF.

The V and J genes are TRBV10-3 and TRBJ1-4, with D perhaps matching TRBD1 (5 bases). V was trimmed by 6 bases and J by 7 bases, leaving 15 bases between them. Germline V gene data show CDR1 as ENHRY and CDR2 as SYGVKD. The CDR3 runs to 14 residues. The DNA of the CDR3 is TGTGCCATCAGGCAGGGAACGTCTAGTGAAAAACTGTTTTTT. Protein product: CAIRQGTSSEKLFF.

A note on this clone: Germline and junction disagree at one end, which may indicate a read error. The V gene is TRBV13, the J gene TRBJ1-1; D perhaps matches TRBD1 (5 bases). This CDR3 spans 15 amino acids. From germline, CDR1 is PRHDT and CDR2 FYEKMQ (reference sequence). This CDR3 reads CVSSFGGVSNTEAFF. CDR3 coding DNA: TGTGTCAGCAGCTTTGGGGGGGTCTCGAACACTGAAGCTTTCTTT.

The chain is built from TRBV6-1 and TRBJ1-2; D uncertain. The CDR3 sequence is 14 residues long. The germline CDR1 and CDR2 sequences are MNHNS and SASEGT. The V and J ends lost 7 bases and 6 bases respectively, with 18 bases between them. The CDR3: CASTQRAGRDGYTF. CDR3 bases: TGTGCCAGCACCCAGAGGGCGGGAAGGGATGGCTACACCTTC.

The CDR3 region has the DNA TGTGCCAGCAGCTTAGGGTTGAGGGGGTGCTATGGCTACACCTTC. It encodes CASSLGLRGCYGYTF. The rearrangement joins TRBV7-6 to TRBJ1-2; TRBD1 is a possible D gene (6 bases). Trimming removed 1 base from V and 4 bases from J, with 13 bases in between. Looked up from germline, CDR1 is SGHVS and CDR2 is FNYEAQ. The length of the CDR3 is 15 residues.

This clone was found once. The rearrangement joins TRBV28 to TRBJ2-7, with D tentatively TRBD1 (5 bases). Looked up from germline, CDR1 is MDHEN and CDR2 is SYDVKM. V lost 7 bases, J lost 2 bases, and 15 bases lay in between. This CDR3 contains 14 residues. The CDR3 DNA is TGTGCCAGCATGGTCGTGCAGGGTACCTACGAGCAGTACTTC. Protein sequence: CASMVVQGTYEQYF.

In its sample, this clone was seen a few times. This rearrangement joins TRBV5-6 to TRBJ1-2, with 7 bases aligning to TRBD1. Trimming took 0 bases from V and 8 from J; bases not matched to a gene: 7. Looked up from germline, CDR1 is SGHDT and CDR2 is YYEEEE. The CDR3 is made up of 14 amino acids. The CDR3 DNA follows: TGTGCCAGCAGCTTGGACACAGGGGATATAGGCTACACCTTC. Translation gives CASSLDTGDIGYTF. Drawing the rest from reference TRBV5-6 and TRBJ1-2, the complete variable domain is DAGVTQSPTHLIKTRGQQVTLRCSPKSGHDTVSWYQQALGQGPQFIFQYYEEEERQRGNFPDRFSGHQFPNYSSELNVNALLLGDSALYLCASSLDTGDIGYTFGSGTRLTVV.

V gene TRBV5-6 combines with J gene TRBJ2-3; 8 bases match TRBD2. The CDR3 runs 16 residues. CDR1 and CDR2 (germline): SGHDT, YYEEEE. V was pared by 1 base and J by 3 bases, with 7 bases of the junction left unmatched. CDR3 sequence reads: CASSLFSLAVTDTQYF. The CDR3 coding sequence is TGTGCCAGCAGCTTGTTCTCACTAGCGGTGACAGATACGCAGTATTTT.

This clone was counted a few times. V is TRBV6-4 and J is TRBJ2-1, with TRBD2 matching 7 bases. Germline-derived CDR1 and CDR2 are MRHNA and SNTAGT. This CDR3 comprises 15 residues. The trim removed 6 bases at V and 0 bases at J, leaving 5 bases unmatched. The CDR3 protein is CASRVLADSYNEQFF. The CDR3 coding sequence is TGTGCCAGCAGGGTCCTAGCGGACTCCTACAATGAGCAGTTCTTC.

This clone was observed a few times. The gene calls are TRBV7-3 and TRBJ2-1, with TRBD2 as a possible D gene (5 bases). The CDR3 has 15 residues. CDR1 and CDR2 (germline): SGHTA, FQGTGA. The V end was cut by 5 bases, the J end by 4 bases, with 15 bases between. The CDR3 region has the DNA TGTGCCAGCAGCCCCAGGAGCGGCCCGTACAATGAGCAGTTCTTC. Protein sequence: CASSPRSGPYNEQFF.

This chain uses TRBV28 with TRBJ2-3; perhaps TRBD1 as D (6 bases). V was cut by 5 bases and J by 0 bases, with 9 bases left in between. Germline assignment: CDR1 MDHEN and CDR2 SYDVKM. CDR3 length equals 14 residues. CDR3 in DNA: TGTGCCAGCAGTCAAACAGGGAGCACAGATACGCAGTATTTT. Protein product: CASSQTGSTDTQYF.